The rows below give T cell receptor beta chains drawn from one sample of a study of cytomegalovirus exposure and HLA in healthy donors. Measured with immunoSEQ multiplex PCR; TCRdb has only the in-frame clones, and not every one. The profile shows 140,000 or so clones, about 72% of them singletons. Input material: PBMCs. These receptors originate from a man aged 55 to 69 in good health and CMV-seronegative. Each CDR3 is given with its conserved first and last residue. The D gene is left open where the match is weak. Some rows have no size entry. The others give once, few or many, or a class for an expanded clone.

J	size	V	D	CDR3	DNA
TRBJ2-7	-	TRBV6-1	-	CASSLPTVSSYEQYF	TGTGCCAGCAGTTTACCGACAGTTAGTTCCTACGAGCAGTACTTC
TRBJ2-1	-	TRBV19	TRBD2	CASSSGSPSNEQFF	TGTGCCAGTTCTAGCGGGAGTCCCTCCAATGAGCAGTTCTTC
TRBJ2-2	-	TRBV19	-	CASRPGQGGPGELFF	TGTGCCAGTAGGCCGGGGCAGGGGGGCCCCGGGGAGCTGTTTTTT
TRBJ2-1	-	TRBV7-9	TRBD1	CASSLEGQGLDEQFF	TGTGCCAGCAGCTTAGAGGGACAGGGCTTGGATGAGCAGTTCTTC
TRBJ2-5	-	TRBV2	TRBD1	CASSDGTGGSETQYF	TGTGCCAGCAGTGATGGGACAGGGGGCTCAGAGACCCAGTACTTC
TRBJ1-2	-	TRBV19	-	CASSIAGYGYTF	TGTGCCAGTAGTATAGCAGGCTATGGCTACACCTTC
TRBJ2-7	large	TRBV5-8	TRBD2	CASSFLSGSPYEQYF	TGTGCCAGCAGCTTTCTCAGCGGGAGTCCCTACGAGCAGTACTTC
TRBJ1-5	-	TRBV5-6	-	CASSLGRGKSNQPQHF	TGTGCCAGCAGCTTGGGGAGAGGGAAAAGCAATCAGCCCCAGCATTTT
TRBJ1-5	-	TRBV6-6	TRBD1	CASSYGQAGGHF	TGTGCCAGCAGTTACGGACAGGCCGGGGGGCATTTT
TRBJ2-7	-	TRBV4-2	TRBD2	CASSSLGTSFSYEQYF	TGTGCCAGCAGCTCACTAGGGACTAGTTTTAGCTACGAGCAGTACTTC
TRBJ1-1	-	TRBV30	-	CAWSGELNTEAFF	TGTGCCTGGAGTGGGGAGTTGAACACTGAAGCTTTCTTT
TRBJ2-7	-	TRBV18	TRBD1	CASSPLNSGGHEQYF	TGTGCCAGCTCACCCCTAAATTCAGGGGGTCACGAGCAGTACTTC
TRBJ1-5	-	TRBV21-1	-	CASSKGRVQPQHF	TGTGCCAGCAGCAAAGGACGGGTTCAGCCCCAGCATTTT
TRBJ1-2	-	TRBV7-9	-	CASSFRGQRHGYTF	TGTGCCAGCAGCTTTCGGGGACAAAGACATGGCTACACCTTC
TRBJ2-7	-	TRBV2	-	CASSVFSPFLSGEQYF	TGTGCCAGCAGCGTCTTTTCTCCTTTCCTTTCGGGCGAGCAGTACTTC
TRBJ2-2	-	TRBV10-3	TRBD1	CAIGPGQVDTGELFF	TGTGCCATCGGCCCGGGACAGGTGGACACCGGGGAGCTGTTTTTT
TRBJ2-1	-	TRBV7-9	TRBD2	CASSSGLAGPYNEQFF	TGTGCCAGCAGCTCCGGACTAGCGGGACCTTACAATGAGCAGTTCTTC
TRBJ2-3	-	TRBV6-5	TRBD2	CASSYSTSAEMQYF	TGTGCCAGCAGTTACTCGACTAGCGCCGAGATGCAGTATTTT
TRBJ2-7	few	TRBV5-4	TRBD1	CASSWTGRYEQYF	TGTGCCAGCAGCTGGACAGGGCGTTACGAGCAGTACTTC
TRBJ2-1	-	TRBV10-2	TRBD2	CASSLAGGALNEQFF	TGCGCCAGCAGCCTAGCGGGAGGAGCCCTCAATGAGCAGTTCTTC
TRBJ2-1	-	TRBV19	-	CASSIGVRGEQFF	TGTGCCAGTAGTATTGGAGTTAGGGGTGAGCAGTTCTTC
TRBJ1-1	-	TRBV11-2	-	CASSLGMGRVAFF	TGTGCCAGCAGCTTAGGGATGGGCCGTGTAGCTTTCTTT
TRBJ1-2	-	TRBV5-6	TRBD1	CASRPLWTGYEGYTF	TGTGCCAGCAGACCGTTATGGACAGGGTATGAAGGCTACACCTTC
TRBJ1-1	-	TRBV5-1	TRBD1	CASSSITGGTNTEAFF	TGCGCCAGCAGCTCGATTACAGGGGGCACGAACACTGAAGCTTTCTTT
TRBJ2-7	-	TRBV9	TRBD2	CASSAGLAGGLYEQYF	TGTGCCAGCAGCGCGGGACTAGCGGGAGGGCTCTACGAGCAGTACTTC
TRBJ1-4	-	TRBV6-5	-	CASWGGNEKLFF	TGTGCCAGCTGGGGAGGGAATGAAAAACTGTTTTTT
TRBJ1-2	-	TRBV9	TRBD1	CASSEGQPRRLNGYTF	TGTGCCAGCAGCGAGGGACAGCCCCGGCGGTTGAATGGCTACACCTTC
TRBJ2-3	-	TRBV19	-	CASSTGAVSTDTQYF	TGTGCCAGTAGCACTGGGGCGGTTAGCACAGATACGCAGTATTTT
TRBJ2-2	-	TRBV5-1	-	CASSPELGGVGELFF	TGCGCCAGCAGCCCGGAGCTCGGGGGAGTGGGGGAGCTGTTTTTT
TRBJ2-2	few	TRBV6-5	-	CASSYSTRRTGELFF	TGTGCCAGCAGTTACTCGACGCGGCGGACCGGGGAGCTGTTTTTT
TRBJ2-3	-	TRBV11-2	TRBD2	CASSSRLAAAGVDTQYF	TGTGCCAGCAGCTCCCGACTAGCGGCGGCAGGGGTGGATACGCAGTATTTT
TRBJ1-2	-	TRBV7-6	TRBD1	CASSLGQAQSGYTF	TGTGCCAGCAGCCTCGGACAGGCACAGTCGGGCTACACCTTC
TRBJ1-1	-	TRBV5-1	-	CASSLAGSMNTEAFF	TGCGCCAGCAGCTTGGCAGGGTCCATGAACACTGAAGCTTTCTTT
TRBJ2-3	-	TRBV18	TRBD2	CASSPLTSGNTDTQYF	TGTGCCAGCTCACCACTGACTAGCGGGAACACAGATACGCAGTATTTT
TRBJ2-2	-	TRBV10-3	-	CAISESRQNTGELFF	TGTGCCATCAGTGAGAGCAGGCAGAACACCGGGGAGCTGTTTTTT
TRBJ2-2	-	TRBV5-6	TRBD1	CASSPGTGGTGELFF	TGTGCCAGCAGCCCCGGGACAGGGGGCACCGGGGAGCTGTTTTTT